This T cell receptor beta chain was profiled in a study of blood T cell repertoires in COVID-19. Across the whole study: In each case, the material was cDNA or gDNA derived from T cells, B-cell-depleted T cells, or PBMCs.

The CDR3 is 14 residues long. Germline CDR1 SEHNR, CDR2 FQNEAQ (reference sequence). Trimming at V came to 5 bases and at J to 5 bases, leaving 5 bases not matched to a gene. Only in-frame clones appear in the TCRdb table, and some are missing; sequencing was by immunoSEQ multiplex PCR. The sample contains about 240,000 clones, roughly 80% of which appear only once. In this sample, this clone turned up many times. The TCR was taken from a woman between 40 and 50 years old who had been exposed to COVID-19. The sample taken for sequencing was PBMCs or T cells enriched from blood (not recorded which). The V gene is TRBV7-9, the J gene TRBJ1-4; TRBD1 aligns across 7 bases. The CDR3 loop reads CASSAGQRNEKLFF. The CDR3 nucleotides are TGTGCCAGCAGCGCGGGACAGAGAAATGAAAAACTGTTTTTT.